Listed below are T cell receptor beta chains from one sample, sequenced in a study of blood T cell repertoires in COVID-19. The protocol was immunoSEQ multiplex PCR, while the TCRdb copy is restricted to in-frame clones and leaves out a portion. The sample holds about 320,000 clones, 90% seen once. Input material: PBMCs or T cells enriched from blood (not recorded which). These receptors originate from a man between 60 and 75 years old who had recovered from COVID-19. The CDR3 runs from the conserved cysteine through the conserved F or W. The D gene is left open where the match is weak. Size is stated for part of the rows, as once, few or many counts, or as a class when the clone is expanded.

v_gene	d_gene	j_gene	abundance	CDR3aa	CDR3nt
TRBV30	.	TRBJ1-1	.	CAWSGSGGNTEAFF	TGTGCCTGGAGTGGATCCGGGGGAAACACTGAAGCTTTCTTT
TRBV5-1	.	TRBJ1-1	.	CASSLAGMAPGAFF	TGCGCCAGCAGCTTGGCCGGAATGGCTCCGGGAGCTTTCTTT
TRBV6-5	TRBD1	TRBJ2-2	.	CASNGTGVVGELFF	TGTGCCAGCAACGGGACAGGGGTTGTCGGGGAGCTGTTTTTT
TRBV29-1	TRBD1	TRBJ2-7	.	CSVPGTGGSYEQYF	TGCAGCGTCCCCGGGACAGGGGGCTCCTACGAGCAGTACTTC
TRBV5-4	.	TRBJ1-2	once	CASSLVSSLTQNYGYTF	TGTGCCAGCAGCTTGGTTAGCTCCCTTACGCAGAACTATGGCTACACCTTC
TRBV4-3	TRBD1	TRBJ1-6	once	CASSQGPRGGGSSPLHF	TGCGCCAGCAGCCAAGGCCCCAGAGGGGGCGGTAGTTCACCCCTCCACTTT
TRBV9	.	TRBJ1-2	.	CASSVSRNYGYTF	TGTGCCAGCAGCGTATCCAGGAACTATGGCTACACCTTC
TRBV6-5	TRBD1	TRBJ1-4	.	CASRRDRLNEKLFF	TGTGCCAGCAGAAGGGACAGGCTAAATGAAAAACTGTTTTTT
TRBV5-1	.	TRBJ2-2	.	CASSLEPVDTGELFF	TGCGCCAGCAGCTTGGAGCCGGTGGACACCGGGGAGCTGTTTTTT
TRBV2	TRBD1	TRBJ2-7	.	CASRADRAAAYEQYF	TGTGCCAGCAGAGCGGACAGGGCCGCCGCCTACGAGCAGTACTTC
TRBV6-2/TRBV6-3	.	TRBJ2-1	.	CASSAPDGITYNEQFF	TGTGCCAGCAGTGCACCGGACGGGATAACCTACAATGAGCAGTTCTTC
TRBV11-3	.	TRBJ1-1	.	CASSRDTNTEAFF	TGTGCCAGCAGCCGGGACACGAACACTGAAGCTTTCTTT
TRBV3-1/TRBV3-2	.	TRBJ2-5	.	CASTFFGSAETQYF	TGTGCCAGCACGTTCTTCGGGAGTGCGGAGACCCAGTACTTC
TRBV10-3	TRBD2	TRBJ2-2	.	CAISDLAGSTGELFF	TGTGCCATCAGTGATCTAGCGGGGAGCACCGGGGAGCTGTTTTTT
TRBV4-1	.	TRBJ2-1	many	CASSHVGGQSISYNEQFF	TGCGCCAGCAGCCATGTGGGGGGACAGTCTATCTCCTACAATGAGCAGTTCTTC
TRBV27	.	TRBJ1-2	.	CASSPPGYGYTF	TGTGCCAGCAGTCCGCCAGGGTATGGCTACACCTTC
TRBV7-2	.	TRBJ1-3	.	CASSYWGVAGNTIYF	TGTGCCAGCAGCTATTGGGGGGTGGCTGGAAACACCATATATTTT
TRBV18	TRBD2	TRBJ2-5	.	CASSPPLNRDYQETQYF	TGTGCCAGCTCACCGCCTCTCAACCGGGACTATCAAGAGACCCAGTACTTC
TRBV7-9	.	TRBJ2-4	.	CASSYGYRLKNIQYF	TGTGCCAGCAGCTATGGATACAGGCTCAAAAACATTCAGTACTTC
TRBV6-1	.	TRBJ1-5	.	CASGDGHSNQPQHF	TGTGCCAGCGGTGACGGACATAGCAATCAGCCCCAGCATTTT
TRBV21-1	.	TRBJ2-7	.	CASRVQLDIEYF	TGTGCCAGCAGGGTACAGCTTGATATCGAGTACTTC
TRBV19	.	TRBJ1-5	.	CASSIRTGNEPQHF	TGTGCCAGTAGTATACGGACGGGGAATGAGCCCCAGCATTTT